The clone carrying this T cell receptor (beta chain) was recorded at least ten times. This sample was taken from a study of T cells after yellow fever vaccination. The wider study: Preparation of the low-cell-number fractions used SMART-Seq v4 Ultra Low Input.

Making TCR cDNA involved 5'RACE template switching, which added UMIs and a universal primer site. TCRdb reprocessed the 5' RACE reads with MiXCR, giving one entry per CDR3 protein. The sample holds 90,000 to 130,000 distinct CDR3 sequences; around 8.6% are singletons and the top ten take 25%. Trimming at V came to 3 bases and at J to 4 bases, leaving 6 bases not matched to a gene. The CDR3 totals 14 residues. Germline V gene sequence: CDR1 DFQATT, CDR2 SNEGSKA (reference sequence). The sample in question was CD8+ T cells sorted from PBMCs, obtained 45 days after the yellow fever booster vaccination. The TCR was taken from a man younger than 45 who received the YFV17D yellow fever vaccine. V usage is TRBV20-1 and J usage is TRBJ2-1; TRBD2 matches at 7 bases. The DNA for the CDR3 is TGCAGTGCTAGCTGGGCTAGCGGATACAATGAGCAGTTCTTC. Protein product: CSASWASGYNEQFF.